The 28 T cell receptor beta chains given below trace back to one sample, sequenced in a study of cytomegalovirus exposure and HLA in healthy donors. Primers included in the PCR were 60 Vbeta and 13 Jbeta primers. Method: immunoSEQ multiplex PCR; TCRdb's copy keeps in-frame clones and lacks some. This listing includes roughly 140,000 clones. Sample: PBMCs. The receptors here all came from a male donor in good health and CMV-seronegative.

CDR3 bases: TGCGCCAGCAGCCCGTCCCCGCCGGACAGGCGCCTAGGCTACACCTTC. It encodes CASSPSPPDRRLGYTF. V and J are TRBV5-1 and TRBJ1-2, with 7 bases aligning to TRBD1. The CDR3 has 16 residues. Germline trimming cut 4 bases from V and 8 bases from J; bases unmatched to any gene: 17. Germline V gene data show CDR1 as SGHRS and CDR2 as YFSETQ.

The chain couples TRBV2 to TRBJ1-5; 7 bases map to TRBD1. Unmatched junction bases numbered 13, after V lost 3 bases and J lost 2 bases. Per the germline V gene, CDR1 is SNHLY and CDR2 is FYNNEI. The CDR3 totals 18 residues. CDR3 loop: CASSDGGTGAWGNQPQHF. CDR3 nucleotide sequence: TGTGCCAGCAGTGATGGAGGTACAGGGGCTTGGGGCAATCAGCCCCAGCATTTT. Supplemented by reference TRBV2 and TRBJ1-5, the full variable domain reads EPEVTQTPSHQVTQMGQEVILRCVPISNHLYFYWYRQILGQKVEFLVSFYNNEISEKSEIFDDQFSVERPDGSNFTLKIRSTKLEDSAMYFCASSDGGTGAWGNQPQHFGDGTRLSIL.

The genes are TRBV27 and TRBJ2-5, with 8 bases matching TRBD2. The germline gives CDR1 MNHEY, CDR2 SMNVEV (reference sequence). The CDR3 is 13 amino acids. V was pared by 5 bases and J by 5 bases, with 4 bases of the junction left unmatched. The CDR3 protein is CASSTGGGETQYF. DNA for the CDR3: TGTGCCAGCAGTACCGGCGGGGGGGAGACCCAGTACTTC.

V gene TRBV9 combines with J gene TRBJ2-2, with 8 bases lining up with TRBD2. The CDR3 contains 17 residues. Germline V CDR1 and CDR2: SGDLS, YYNGEE. The V gene end was trimmed by 0 bases and the J gene end by 2 bases; junction bases not matched to a gene: 6. As DNA, the CDR3 is TGTGCCAGCAGCGTAGGGCTGAGCGGGGGTAACACCGGGGAGCTGTTTTTT. Translating it yields CASSVGLSGGNTGELFF.

The chain has TRBV19 and TRBJ1-6, with D perhaps TRBD1 (6 bases). The CDR3 loop spans 13 amino acids. The V end lost 5 bases, the J end lost 9 bases, and 11 bases lay between the germline ends. CDR1 and CDR2 (germline): LNHDA, SQIVND (reference sequence). CDR3 DNA: TGTGCCAGTAGTTACAGGGATGGTTCACCCCTCCACTTT. Translation: CASSYRDGSPLHF.

The chain links TRBV14 to TRBJ1-6; tentatively, D is TRBD1 (6 bases). The CDR3 is made up of 14 amino acids. Germline assignment: CDR1 SGHDN and CDR2 FVKESK. V was trimmed by 3 bases and J by 6 bases, leaving 9 bases between them. The CDR3 DNA is TGTGCCAGCAGCCAGACAGGTGGTAATTCACCCCTCCACTTT. Encoded protein: CASSQTGGNSPLHF. The full variable domain, completed using reference TRBV14 and TRBJ1-6, is EAGVTQFPSHSVIEKGQTVTLRCDPISGHDNLYWYRRVMGKEIKFLLHFVKESKQDESGMPNNRFLAERTGGTYSTLKVQPAELEDSGVYFCASSQTGGNSPLHFGNGTRLTVT.

The chain has TRBV28 and TRBJ1-2, with unresolved D. CDR3 size: 13 residues. Germline-derived CDR1 and CDR2 are MDHEN and SYDVKM. V was clipped by 5 bases and J by 0 bases, with 7 bases between them. CDR3 nucleotides: TGTGCCAGCAGTACAGTTGCTAACTATGGCTACACCTTC. It is translated as CASSTVANYGYTF.

The V and J genes are TRBV11-3 and TRBJ2-2; TRBD2 matches 13 bases. The V gene's germline CDR1 is SGHNT and CDR2 YENEEA. V lost 5 bases, J lost 2 bases, and 5 bases stayed unmatched. This CDR3 contains 17 residues. The CDR3 protein is CASSLRTSGRNTGELFF. CDR3 bases: TGTGCCAGCAGCCTGCGGACTAGCGGGAGAAACACCGGGGAGCTGTTTTTT.

The chain joins TRBV19 to TRBJ1-5; D might be TRBD1 (5 bases). V lost 3 bases and J lost 0, with 15 bases in between. Per germline, CDR1 LNHDA and CDR2 SQIVND (reference sequence). The CDR3 length is 17 residues. Written as DNA, the CDR3 is TGTGCCAGTAGTATCTTCGGGGGAACACATAGCAATCAGCCCCAGCATTTT. It codes for CASSIFGGTHSNQPQHF.

The genes are TRBV9 and TRBJ1-2, with D perhaps matching TRBD1 (5 bases). CDR3 size: 14 residues. V lost 0 bases, J lost 7 bases, and 13 bases lay in between. Germline-derived CDR1 and CDR2 are SGDLS and YYNGEE. The DNA of the CDR3 is TGTGCCAGCAGCGTAGCTGGCCAGGGTGGTGGCTACACCTTC. It yields the protein CASSVAGQGGGYTF.

The chain employs TRBV27 and TRBJ1-1; no reliable D call. Trimming took 4 bases from V and 0 from J, leaving 9 bases between them. The length of the CDR3 is 14 residues. Per germline, CDR1 MNHEY and CDR2 SMNVEV (reference sequence). Here the CDR3 reads CASSYSELNTEAFF. The DNA for the CDR3 is TGTGCCAGCAGTTATAGCGAGTTGAACACTGAAGCTTTCTTT.

The chain uses TRBV29-1 and TRBJ2-7; TRBD2 matches at 12 bases. The V gene end was trimmed by 7 bases and the J gene end by 4 bases; junction bases not matched to a gene: 5. Looked up from germline, CDR1 is SQVTM and CDR2 is ANQGSEA. The CDR3 extends over 13 amino acids. CDR3 residues: CSALAGGPYEQYF. As DNA, the CDR3 is TGCAGCGCCCTAGCGGGAGGGCCTTACGAGCAGTACTTC.

V usage is TRBV30 and J usage is TRBJ1-2; weak D call: TRBD1 (6 bases). Germline-derived CDR1 and CDR2 are GTSNPN and SVGIG (reference sequence). The CDR3 contains 12 residues. V gave up 2 bases and J gave up 4 bases, with 8 bases separating them. CDR3 amino acids: CAWSRDTYGYTF. CDR3 bases: TGTGCCTGGAGTCGGGACACCTATGGCTACACCTTC. The full variable domain, in which reference TRBV30 and TRBJ1-2 provide the parts outside the CDR3, is SQTIHQWPATLVQPVGSPLSLECTVEGTSNPNLYWYRQAAGRGLQLLFYSVGIGQISSEVPQNLSASRPQDRQFILSSKKLLLSDSGFYLCAWSRDTYGYTFGSGTRLTVV.

The chain uses TRBV19 and TRBJ2-2, with 11 bases matching TRBD1. Per germline, CDR1 LNHDA and CDR2 SQIVND (reference sequence). This CDR3 spans 14 amino acids. The J segment lost 7 bases and the V segment lost 8 bases, leaving 6 bases of the junction unmatched. CDR3 sequence (DNA): TGTGCCAGTCAGGACAGGGGGCGGGACGGGGAGCTGTTTTTT. Its protein product is CASQDRGRDGELFF.

V and J are TRBV7-9 and TRBJ2-3; TRBD2 aligns across 11 bases. CDR3 length: 16 residues. Germline V gene data show CDR1 as SEHNR and CDR2 as FQNEAQ (reference sequence). Trimming removed 5 bases from V and 5 bases from J; junction bases left unmatched: 9. The CDR3 loop is CASSPLAGGVGDTQYF. The CDR3 DNA is TGTGCCAGCAGCCCCCTAGCGGGAGGTGTGGGAGATACGCAGTATTTT.

V usage is TRBV27 and J usage is TRBJ1-5; 9 nucleotides align to TRBD1. Germline CDR1 is MNHEY and CDR2 is SMNVEV (reference sequence). J was trimmed by 6 bases and V by 6 bases; bases with no gene match: 3. This CDR3 spans 13 amino acids. CDR3 protein: CASSWTGVQPQHF. In nucleotides, the CDR3 is TGTGCCAGCAGCTGGACAGGGGTTCAGCCCCAGCATTTT.

The J gene is TRBJ1-3, the V gene TRBV9; D is unclear. V lost 0 bases and J lost 0, with 7 bases in between. The germline CDR1 and CDR2 sequences are SGDLS and YYNGEE. This CDR3 comprises 15 residues. Here the CDR3 DNA reads TGTGCCAGCAGCGTAGGTGGGCACTCTGGAAACACCATATATTTT. Translated, it gives CASSVGGHSGNTIYF.

The chain joins TRBV14 to TRBJ1-2, with D hard to call. This CDR3 spans 14 amino acids. Trimming shortened V by 3 bases and J by 5 bases, and 13 bases separated the two germline ends. The germline CDR1 and CDR2 sequences are SGHDN and FVKESK. CDR3 nucleotide sequence: TGTGCCAGCAGCCATACAAGCGAACGTTATGGCTACACCTTC. Translating gives CASSHTSERYGYTF.

The V gene is TRBV27, the J gene TRBJ2-7; 8 nucleotides agree with TRBD2. The ends lost 0 bases at V and 4 bases at J; junction bases unmatched: 14. The CDR3 sequence is 18 residues long. Germline CDR1 is MNHEY and CDR2 is SMNVEV (reference sequence). The CDR3 sequence is CASSLSGRGRGFGYEQYF. For the CDR3, the DNA is TGTGCCAGCAGTTTATCCGGGAGGGGTAGGGGGTTTGGGTACGAGCAGTACTTC.

The genes are TRBV27 and TRBJ2-7; TRBD1 aligns across 12 bases. V shed 6 bases and J 6 bases; nucleotides not matched to a gene: 3. Germline-derived CDR1 and CDR2 are MNHEY and SMNVEV (reference sequence). The CDR3 is 13 residues long. CDR3 in DNA: TGTGCCAGCAGCTGGGACAGGGGGCGCGAGCAGTACTTC. Translation gives CASSWDRGREQYF.

The J gene is TRBJ2-5, the V gene TRBV6-1; 7 bases line up with TRBD1. With V trimmed by 7 bases and J by 4 bases, 6 bases remained unmatched. Germline CDR1 reads MNHNS; CDR2 reads SASEGT. This CDR3 has 13 residues. The CDR3 DNA reads as TGTGCCAGCATTAGACAGGGAACAGAGACCCAGTACTTC. It is translated as CASIRQGTETQYF.

The rearrangement uses TRBV7-9 and TRBJ2-2; 10 bases align to TRBD1. The CDR3 sequence is 15 residues long. V was clipped by 8 bases and J by 7 bases; unmatched bases: 10. The germline CDR1 and CDR2 sequences are SEHNR and FQNEAQ (reference sequence). CDR3 bases: TGTGCCAGCCGACCAACGACAGGGGGCTACGGGGAGCTGTTTTTT. Protein product: CASRPTTGGYGELFF.

The chain recombines TRBV5-5 with TRBJ2-5; maybe TRBD1 (6 bases). The DNA end is more similar to TRBJ2-7, so the J call may be wrong. CDR3 length: 14 amino acids. Per the germline V gene, CDR1 is SGHKS and CDR2 is YYEKEE (reference sequence). CDR3 DNA sequence: TGTGCCAGCAGCCCACTACCCACAGGGTACGAGCAGTACTTC. It yields the protein CASSPLPTGYEQYF.

The chain links TRBV25-1 to TRBJ2-1; 10 positions match TRBD2. The CDR3 runs 15 residues. From germline, CDR1 is MGHDK and CDR2 SYGVNS. With 4 bases clipped from V and 3 bases from J, the junction kept 3 bases outside the gene matches. The CDR3 region has the DNA TGTGCCAGCAGTGGGGTAGCGGGAGGCTACAATGAGCAGTTCTTC. This encodes CASSGVAGGYNEQFF.

The V and J genes are TRBV18 and TRBJ2-2; 8 bases are shared with TRBD2. Germline V CDR1 and CDR2: KGHSH, LQKENI. After removal of 5 bases from V and 1 base from J, the junction contained 3 bases not matched to a gene. The length of the CDR3 is 15 residues. This CDR3 is CASSIAGLNTGELFF. CDR3 sequence (DNA): TGTGCCAGCTCAATAGCGGGGCTGAACACCGGGGAGCTGTTTTTT.

The genes are TRBV6-5 and TRBJ2-7; a weak D match, TRBD1 (5 bases). CDR1 and CDR2 from the germline V gene are MNHEY and SVGAGI. The CDR3 is made up of 16 amino acids. The germline V and J ends were trimmed by 0 bases and 0 bases, with 12 bases remaining between them. CDR3 in DNA: TGTGCCAGCAGTTACTCAACACAGGCGTTCTCCTACGAGCAGTACTTC. It encodes CASSYSTQAFSYEQYF.

The rearrangement uses TRBV9 and TRBJ2-5, with TRBD2 identical over 7 bases. The germline V gene encodes CDR1 SGDLS and CDR2 YYNGEE. The CDR3 is 14 amino acids. Trimming at V came to 0 bases and at J to 4 bases, leaving 3 bases not matched to a gene. The CDR3 here is CASSVGTSRETQYF. DNA of the CDR3: TGTGCCAGCAGCGTAGGGACTAGTCGAGAGACCCAGTACTTC.

The rearrangement links TRBV6-5 to TRBJ1-1; 8 nucleotides agree with TRBD1. From germline, CDR1 is MNHEY and CDR2 SVGAGI. The CDR3 consists of 13 residues. The V and J ends lost 5 bases and 10 bases, in that order; junction bases with no gene match: 9. CDR3 in DNA: TGTGCCAGCAGTGGCCCGACAGGGGTTCGAGCTTTCTTT. It codes for CASSGPTGVRAFF.